This T cell receptor (beta chain) originates from a study of cytomegalovirus exposure and HLA in healthy donors listed by TCRdb under 2017. Looking at the study overall: According to an earlier analysis of around 600 of the donors, 150 million to 200 million T cells yielded over 100 million unique TCR beta sequences and about 300 Gb of sequence data. An early release covering some 640 HLA-typed donors comprised 250 to 350 gigabases of sequencing data and around 86 million unique TCR sequences. Of the roughly 410 genotyped donors, 65% to 90% were placed in the genetic ancestry cluster associated with self-reported Caucasian donors. The study aimed to test whether cataloging public T cell receptors could reveal signatures of past pathogen exposure. The study profiled the T cell repertoires of under 700 subjects by immunosequencing and related them to cytomegalovirus serostatus. A separate validation cohort of approximately 120 different subjects was used in addition to the approximately 700-subject first cohort. High-throughput TCR immunosequencing, statistical association of individual TCRs with disease status, and machine learning were combined to predict cytomegalovirus infection status. A later analysis re-examined previously published TCR beta repertoires from just over 650 donors and added high-resolution HLA genotyping to investigate patterns of TCR occurrence. Rather than using new phenotypic data, the later analysis identified candidate immune exposures from TCR beta sequences and from how often those sequences occurred across donors. An earlier analysis of more than 450 of the donors used high-throughput TCR beta sequencing to judge whether each TCR beta V gene segment behaved as functional or pseudogenic. Donor age, sex, ethnicity and CMV serostatus were compiled together with the repertoire data. Genome-wide SNP genotypes for about 65% of the 666 donors were used in a later genetic analysis, which treated that subset as a discovery cohort. Every discovery cohort repertoire had been produced on one sequencing platform. HLA typing included class I and class II loci at four-digit resolution. The number of typed donors differed by locus: about 620-630 for A, B, C, DRB1 and DQB1; some 500 for DQA1; about 600 for DPA1; and roughly 490 for DPB1. Because of strong linkage in the cohort, five DR-DQ haplotypes were treated as single units for association and clustering. Among some 410 genotyped donors of the cohort, an average of approximately 240,000 unique TCR beta nucleotide sequences were sequenced per donor, approximately 20% of them non-productive.

In total, roughly 670 healthy bone marrow donors made up the cohort. All cohort members were sampled while nominally healthy, although unrecorded immune exposures were likely present. The donor tested CMV seropositive, placing the donor among the 290 or so seropositive members of the cohort. Each donor provided a peripheral blood sample, and peripheral blood mononuclear cells were used for TCR beta sequencing. Genomic DNA extraction from the blood cell samples was performed with the Qiagen DNeasy Blood Extraction Kit. The cysteine opens and the phenylalanine closes a CDR3 of 13 amino acids. Kept here is only the CDR3 DNA, which spans 39 bases and is read in frame from base 1. V sheds 8 bases and J sheds 0 bases, leaving 10 bases between their ends. From the germline V gene, CDR1 is MGHDK and CDR2 is SYGVNS. As to this clone: Its antigen is currently not known. The record has no base qualities; no much larger clone is one base away.

Here is what the overall study found, with its caveats: According to the authors, the approach could potentially be generalized to other disease states and immunological phenotypes. According to a later analysis, parvovirus B19, influenza, CMV and Epstein-Barr virus appeared linked to several top co-occurrence clusters. Because the 87-base-pair reads could not distinguish some IMGT-functional V segments, including TRBV6-2 and TRBV6-3, those segments were excluded. A further reported finding was that TCR beta sequences accurately predicted the HLA-A and HLA-B alleles for most subjects in the first cohort. A later analysis found that HLA-associated TCR beta chains were more clonally expanded and had lower generation probabilities than equally common non-associated chains. Presence/absence analyses assumed roughly uniform sequencing depth across donors, an assumption that may not hold. Correlated functional status among segregating V segments might be attributable to linkage disequilibrium, but an unknown experimental factor could not be ruled out. In vitro tests confirmed that a few of the cytomegalovirus-associated TCR beta chains recognize cytomegalovirus antigens. In an earlier analysis of some 500 of the donors, most TCR beta V segments were observed in productive rearrangements about 87% or about 30% of the time, broadly matching IMGT annotations. Because counts were too low, about 18 rarely observed V segments, including chromosome 9 orphons, were excluded from the earlier analysis of under 650 of the donors. A later genetic analysis associated a missense DCLRE1C variant with V-gene and J-gene trimming of TCR beta chains, and an independent cohort replicated the association. Strong co-occurrence of HLA alleles, especially DR and DQ, made assigning TCR associations to individual alleles difficult. The classifier was reported to diagnose cytomegalovirus status with high specificity and sensitivity in both the original cohort and the validation cohort. Because HLA typing was unavailable for some donors at each locus, only the typed subset was used in association tests. According to a later genetic analysis, donors in an Asian-associated ancestry cluster had fewer N-insertions in productive TCRs than the approximately 710-donor mean. In a later analysis, the rate of TCR association differed among HLA loci, with DRB1 alleles having the most associated TCRs and HLA-C alleles having the fewest. Specific HLA alleles were associated with over 15,000 TCR beta sequences at a false discovery rate of 0.05 in a later analysis. For the cohort, immune exposure information was limited to CMV serostatus. Only TCR beta chains were sequenced in this cohort, and the absence of alpha or paired-chain data limited detectable features. A later analysis found that most CMV-associated TCR beta chains appeared HLA-restricted, with HLA associations seemingly driven largely by CMV exposure. Across donors, most TCR sequences were observed very rarely, whereas some public TCRs were present in many individuals. In the study, approximately 160 TCR beta chains were listed as associated with cytomegalovirus. A group of highly shared sequence variants was considered likely to be a technical artifact of the sequencing pipeline.

Libraries were prepared through the immunoSEQ multiplex PCR assay. For the multiplex PCR, a mixture combining 60 forward primers for TCR Vbeta segments and 13 reverse primers for TCR Jbeta segments was used. The CDR3 region of rearranged TCR beta genes was amplified from genomic DNA by a multiplex PCR assay. The amplified TCR beta libraries were sequenced on the Illumina HiSeq System as 87-base-pair reads. The published analysis was carried out like this. Across the roughly 700 repertoires, a later analysis counted some 81 million unique TCR beta chains, some 11 million of which were shared by at least two donors. Raw reads were error-corrected and collapsed into unique sequences by a nearest-neighbor algorithm in which closely related sequences were merged to remove PCR and sequencing errors. To assign V, D and J gene segments, CDR3 sequences were aligned to IMGT reference sequences. Each retained sequence needed at least a six-nucleotide match to both a V gene segment and a J gene segment. Rearrangements were classified as productive when the CDR3 lacked stop codons and remained in frame with V and J, and all other rearrangements were classified as non-productive. CDR3 was defined according to IMGT convention as the region running from the second conserved V-encoded cysteine to the conserved J-encoded phenylalanine. In an earlier analysis of 550 to 650 of the donors, sequences lacking an unambiguous match to a single V gene segment were excluded. An earlier analysis of several hundred of the donors called V segments functional above 56.7% productive rearrangements and segregating when the between-donor standard deviation exceeded 5%. To diagnose cytomegalovirus status from the catalog of TCR beta chain sequences, a statistical classification framework was built. A later analysis assigned V and J genes by comparing TCR nucleotide sequences with IMGT/GENE-DB human TR gene sequences. In a later analysis, CDR3 sequences and most-parsimonious VDJ recombination scenarios were assigned using the TCRdist pipeline. In a later analysis, each TCR beta chain was defined by its CDR3 amino acid sequence together with its V-gene family, and reads lacking a unique V-gene family were excluded. A later analysis removed 450 to 600 highly shared, low-generation-probability nucleotide sequences to deal with suspected cross-contamination and a sequencing artifact. For each public chain, a later analysis derived a clonal expansion index from normalized ranks of inferred template counts within each repertoire. In a later analysis, generation probabilities were computed with a VDJ recombination model fitted to out-of-frame rearrangements, and the resulting probabilities were checked against IGoR. A later analysis scored TCR-TCR, TCR-HLA and TCR-CMV co-occurrence with hypergeometric tests, applying a repertoire-size bias correction to TCR pairs. To estimate false discovery rates, a later analysis permuted the HLA or CMV assignments 20 times. In a later analysis, co-occurring TCRs were grouped using DBSCAN, with TCRdist sequence similarity added in when clustering inside HLA-allele-positive subsets. Repertoires with fewer than 30,000 or more than 120,000 public chains, plus five repertoires with anomalous nucleotide sharing, were excluded from co-occurrence clustering. TCRdb stores this immuneACCESS table with in-frame sequences only. Part of the clones is absent; in the studies checked, under half of the shortfall reflects unresolved V genes, and no reason is known for the rest. The V and J calls and clone size were taken over from that table, and D and trimming were inferred from the DNA. The sample profile shows under 200,000 clones; roughly three quarters of them were found once. 7% to 8.5% of the sample is in the top ten clones.

Recombination connected TRBV25-1 to TRBJ1-1, with TRBD1 perhaps the D gene, on 6 matching bases. This sequence was found in a male donor in good health and CMV-seropositive. Sequencing input: PBMCs. The CDR3 loop reads CASADSMNTEAFF. The DNA sequence follows: TGTGCCAGCGCGGACAGCATGAACACTGAAGCTTTCTTT. Supplemented by the reference TRBV25-1 and TRBJ1-1 proteins around the CDR3, the complete variable domain is EADIYQTPRYLVIGTGKKITLECSQTMGHDKMYWYQQDPGMELHLIHYSYGVNSTEKGDLSSESTVSRIRTEHFPLTLESARPSHTSQYLCASADSMNTEAFFGQGTRLTVV.